This TCR beta chain is drawn from a study of cytomegalovirus exposure and HLA in healthy donors (dated by TCRdb to the late 2010s). Looking at the study overall: According to an earlier analysis of around 600 of the donors, about 179 million T cells yielded 100 million or so unique TCR beta sequences and 276 Gb of sequence data. The later analysis used no new phenotypic data to find candidate immune exposures, relying instead on TCR beta sequences and their occurrence across donors. Among 300 to 500 genotyped donors of the cohort, an average of about 220,000 unique TCR beta nucleotide sequences was sequenced per donor, of which 15% to 20% were non-productive. All discovery cohort repertoires had been generated on a single sequencing platform. In a later analysis, previously published TCR beta repertoires from hundreds of donors were re-analyzed and high-resolution HLA genotyping was added so that TCR occurrence patterns could be studied. An early release covering around 630 HLA-typed donors comprised 250 to 350 gigabases of sequencing data and approximately 85 million unique TCR sequences. Among the approximately 400 genotyped donors, about 85% belonged to the genetic ancestry cluster associated with self-reported Caucasian donors. The aim of the study was to test whether cataloging public T cell receptors could identify signatures of past pathogen exposure. In a later genetic analysis, genome-wide SNP genotypes for about three fifths of the roughly 670 donors were used, and that subset was treated as a discovery cohort. Donor age, sex, ethnicity and CMV serostatus were collected together with the repertoire data. To decide whether each TCR beta V gene segment behaved as functional or pseudogenic, an earlier analysis of approximately 590 of the donors relied on high-throughput TCR beta sequencing. To predict cytomegalovirus infection status, the study combined high-throughput TCR immunosequencing, statistical association of individual TCRs with disease status, and machine learning. Besides the first cohort of 550 to 750 subjects, a separate validation cohort made up of around 120 different subjects was used. Several DR-DQ haplotypes were treated as single units for association and clustering because of strong linkage in the cohort. Typing coverage varied by locus: roughly 629-630 donors for A, B, C, DRB1 and DQB1; approximately 500 for DQA1; 600 to 610 for DPA1; around 490 for DPB1. Using immunosequencing, the study profiled T cell repertoires from roughly 650 subjects and related those repertoires to cytomegalovirus serostatus. HLA typing included class I and class II loci at four-digit resolution. Findings and caveats that apply to the study as a whole: Linkage disequilibrium might explain the correlated functional status among segregating V segments, but an unknown experimental factor could not be excluded. Because counts were too low, about 18 rarely observed V segments, including chromosome 9 orphons, were left out of the earlier analysis of 587 of the donors. The authors suggested that the approach could potentially be generalized to other disease states and immunological phenotypes. Because HLA typing was unavailable for some donors at each locus, only the typed subset was used in association tests. In a later analysis, some 17,000 TCR beta sequences were associated with specific HLA alleles at a false discovery rate of 0.05. In a later genetic analysis, fewer N-insertions in productive TCRs were reported among donors in an Asian-associated ancestry cluster than the approximately 670-donor mean. An earlier analysis of 587 of the donors showed that most TCR beta V segments appeared in productive rearrangements either about 87% or about 30% of the time, which broadly matched IMGT annotations. Presence/absence analyses assumed roughly uniform sequencing depth across donors, an assumption that may not hold. A later analysis reported that several top co-occurrence clusters appeared linked to parvovirus B19, influenza, CMV and Epstein-Barr virus. In the study, about 150 TCR beta chains were listed as associated with cytomegalovirus. According to a later analysis, TCR association rates differed among HLA loci, with DRB1 alleles showing the most associated TCRs and HLA-C alleles showing the fewest. A few of the identified cytomegalovirus-associated TCR beta chains were confirmed in vitro to be specific for cytomegalovirus antigens. The only immune exposure information available for the cohort was CMV serostatus. Across donors, most TCR sequences were observed very rarely, whereas some public TCRs were present in many individuals. The classifier was reported to diagnose cytomegalovirus status with high specificity and sensitivity in both the original cohort and the validation cohort. In a later analysis, HLA-associated TCR beta chains were found to be more clonally expanded and to have lower generation probabilities than equally common non-associated chains. When HLA alleles, especially DR and DQ, strongly co-occurred, TCR associations were difficult to assign to individual alleles. A later genetic analysis associated a missense DCLRE1C variant with V-gene and J-gene trimming of TCR beta chains, and an independent cohort replicated the association. A further reported finding was that TCR beta sequences accurately predicted the HLA-A and HLA-B alleles for most subjects in the first cohort. Only TCR beta chains were sequenced in this cohort, and the absence of alpha or paired-chain data limited detectable features. A cluster of highly shared sequence variants was judged likely to represent a technical artifact of the sequencing pipeline. According to a later analysis, most CMV-associated TCR beta chains appeared to be HLA-restricted, and the HLA associations seemed to be driven largely by CMV exposure. Some IMGT-functional V segments, including TRBV6-2 and TRBV6-3, could not be distinguished by the 87-base-pair reads and were therefore excluded.

Concerning this clone: Its binding antigen is unknown. One base away there is no much larger clone; base qualities are not given.

The library was built by means of the immunoSEQ multiplex PCR assay. For the multiplex PCR, a mixture combining 60 forward primers for TCR Vbeta segments and 13 reverse primers for TCR Jbeta segments was used. Amplification of the CDR3 region of rearranged TCR beta genes was performed with a multiplex PCR assay on genomic DNA. The amplified TCR beta libraries were sequenced on the Illumina HiSeq System as 87-base-pair reads. The authors processed their data as follows. Across the 666 repertoires, a later analysis counted tens of millions of unique TCR beta chains, roughly 11 million of which were shared by at least two donors. Raw reads were error-corrected and collapsed into unique sequences by a nearest-neighbor algorithm in which closely related sequences were merged to remove PCR and sequencing errors. CDR3 sequences were aligned to IMGT reference sequences to assign V, D and J gene segments. For a sequence to be retained, at least a six-nucleotide match to both a V gene segment and a J gene segment was required. A rearrangement counted as productive if the CDR3 had no stop codons and remained in frame with V and J, and every other rearrangement counted as non-productive. CDR3 was defined by IMGT convention, running from the second conserved V-encoded cysteine to the conserved J-encoded phenylalanine. In an earlier analysis of around 600 of the donors, sequences lacking an unambiguous match to a single V gene segment were excluded. An earlier analysis of fewer than 750 of the donors classified V segments as functional when productive rearrangements were above 56.7% and as segregating when the standard deviation between donors was above 5%. A statistical classification framework was built to diagnose cytomegalovirus status from the catalog of TCR beta chain sequences. A later analysis assigned V and J genes by comparing TCR nucleotide sequences with IMGT/GENE-DB human TR gene sequences. The TCRdist pipeline was used in a later analysis to assign CDR3 sequences and most-parsimonious VDJ recombination scenarios. In a later analysis, every TCR beta chain was defined by the combination of its CDR3 amino acid sequence and its V-gene family, and reads without a unique V-gene family were dropped. A later analysis removed 592 highly shared, low-generation-probability nucleotide sequences to deal with suspected cross-contamination and a sequencing artifact. In a later analysis, a clonal expansion index for each public chain was calculated from normalized within-repertoire ranks of inferred template counts. In a later analysis, generation probabilities were computed using a VDJ recombination model fitted to out-of-frame rearrangements, and the results were checked against IGoR. In a later analysis, TCR-TCR, TCR-HLA and TCR-CMV co-occurrence was scored with hypergeometric tests, and a repertoire-size bias correction was applied to TCR pairs. False discovery rates were estimated in a later analysis by permuting HLA or CMV assignments 20 times. In a later analysis, co-occurring TCRs were grouped using DBSCAN, with TCRdist sequence similarity added in when clustering inside HLA-allele-positive subsets. For co-occurrence clustering, repertoires with fewer than 30,000 or more than 120,000 public chains were excluded, along with five or six repertoires with anomalous nucleotide sharing. TCRdb limited this immuneACCESS table to in-frame rearrangements with V and J called. A share of clones is missing; checked studies link under half to unresolved V genes, and the rest is unexplained. V and J calls and clone size are those listed in that table; D and trimming were worked out from the DNA. For this sample the table gives about 200,000 clones, of which over 65% were detected only once. Jointly, the top ten make up around 0.1% of the sample.

The CDR3, from cysteine to phenylalanine, totals 13 residues. Only the CDR3 DNA stays, 39 bases, in frame from base 1. Sequences GTSNPN (CDR1) and SVGIG (CDR2) are obtained from the germline V gene (reference sequence). V gives up 0 bases and J gives up 4 bases, and the segment between their germline ends measures 7 bases. The cohort was made up of about 670 healthy bone marrow donors. Cohort members were all nominally healthy when sampled, although unrecorded immune exposures were likely present. The donor tested CMV seronegative and was one of the 352 seronegative cohort members. Every donor gave a peripheral blood sample, and the peripheral blood mononuclear cells from that sample were used for TCR beta sequencing. The Qiagen DNeasy Blood Extraction Kit was used to extract genomic DNA from the blood cell samples.

Sequencing input: PBMCs. This TCR came from a boy between 2 and 10 years old in good health and CMV-seronegative. This chain is built from TRBV30 and TRBJ2-1; no D gene call is confident. At the DNA level, the sequence is TGTGCCTGGAGTGTACGAGCATACAATGAGCAGTTCTTC. Its product reads: CAWSVRAYNEQFF.